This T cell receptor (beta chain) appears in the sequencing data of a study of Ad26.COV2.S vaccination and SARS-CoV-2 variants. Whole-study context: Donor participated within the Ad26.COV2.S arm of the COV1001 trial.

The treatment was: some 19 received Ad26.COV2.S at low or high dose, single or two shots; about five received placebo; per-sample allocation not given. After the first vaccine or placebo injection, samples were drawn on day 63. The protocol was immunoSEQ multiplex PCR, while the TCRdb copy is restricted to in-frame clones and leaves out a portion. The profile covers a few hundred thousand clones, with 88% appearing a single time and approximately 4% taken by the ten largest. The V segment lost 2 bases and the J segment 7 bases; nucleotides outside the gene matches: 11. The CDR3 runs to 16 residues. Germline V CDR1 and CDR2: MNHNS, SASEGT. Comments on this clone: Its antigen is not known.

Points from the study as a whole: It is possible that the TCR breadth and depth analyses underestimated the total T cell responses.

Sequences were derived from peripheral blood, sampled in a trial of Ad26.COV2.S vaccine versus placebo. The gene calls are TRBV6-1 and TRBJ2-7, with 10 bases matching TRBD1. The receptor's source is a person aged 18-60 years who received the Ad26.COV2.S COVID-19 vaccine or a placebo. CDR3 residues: CASSENPGQGFWEQYF. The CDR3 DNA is TGTGCCAGCAGTGAAAATCCGGGACAGGGGTTTTGGGAGCAGTACTTC.